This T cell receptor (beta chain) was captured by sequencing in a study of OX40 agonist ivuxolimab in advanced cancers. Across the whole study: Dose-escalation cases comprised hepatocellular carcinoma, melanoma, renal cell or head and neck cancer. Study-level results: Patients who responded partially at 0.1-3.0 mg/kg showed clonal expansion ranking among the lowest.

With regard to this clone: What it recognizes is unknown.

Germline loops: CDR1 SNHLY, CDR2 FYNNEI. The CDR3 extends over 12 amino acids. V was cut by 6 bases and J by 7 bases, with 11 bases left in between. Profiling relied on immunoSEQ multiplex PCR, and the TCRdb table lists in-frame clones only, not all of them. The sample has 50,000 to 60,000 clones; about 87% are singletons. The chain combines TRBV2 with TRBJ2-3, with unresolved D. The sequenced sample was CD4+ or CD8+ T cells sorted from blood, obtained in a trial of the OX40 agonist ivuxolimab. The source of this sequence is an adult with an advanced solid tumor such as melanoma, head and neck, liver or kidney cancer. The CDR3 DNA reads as TGTGCCAGCAGCGAGGAAGCGTATACGCAGTATTTT. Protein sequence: CASSEEAYTQYF.